The rows below give T cell receptor beta chains drawn from one sample of a study of PD-1 blockade in classical Hodgkin lymphoma. Assay used: immunoSEQ multiplex PCR; TCRdb lists only in-frame clones, some missing. The table lists 90,000 to 95,000 clones, about 91% of them singletons. The input for sequencing was peripheral blood mononuclear cells (PBMCs), taken before the second cycle of nivolumab. The receptors were gathered from a human donor with classical Hodgkin lymphoma. Both conserved end residues are part of each CDR3. Fields, in order: V gene, J gene, D gene, clone size, CDR3 DNA, CDR3 protein. A D gene is named only where the DNA matches it firmly. For some rows the clone size is stated as once, few or many, or as a class when expanded; others skip it.

V gene: TRBV18
J gene: TRBJ2-7
D gene: NA
clone size: NA
CDR3 DNA: TGTGCCAGCTCACCGGGAGCATCCTCCGAGCAGTACTTC
CDR3 protein: CASSPGASSEQYF

V gene: TRBV9
J gene: TRBJ1-5
D gene: TRBD1
clone size: NA
CDR3 DNA: TGTGCCAGCGGACAGGGCATCAATCAGCCCCAGCATTTT
CDR3 protein: CASGQGINQPQHF

V gene: TRBV7-6
J gene: TRBJ2-5
D gene: TRBD1
clone size: once
CDR3 DNA: TGTGCCAGCAGTACACAGGGGCGGTCTTGGGAGACCCAGTACTTC
CDR3 protein: CASSTQGRSWETQYF

V gene: TRBV6-1
J gene: TRBJ1-5
D gene: TRBD1
clone size: NA
CDR3 DNA: TGTGCCAGCAGTAACAGGGGAACGGAGCCCCAGCATTTT
CDR3 protein: CASSNRGTEPQHF

V gene: TRBV15
J gene: TRBJ1-5
D gene: TRBD1
clone size: NA
CDR3 DNA: TGTGCCACCAGCACACCCTCCGGGACAGACAATCAGCCCCAGCATTTT
CDR3 protein: CATSTPSGTDNQPQHF

V gene: TRBV28
J gene: TRBJ2-1
D gene: TRBD2
clone size: NA
CDR3 DNA: TGTGCCAGCAGTTCTCAACTAGCGGGAGGGCCTGATGAGCAGTTCTTC
CDR3 protein: CASSSQLAGGPDEQFF

V gene: TRBV27
J gene: TRBJ1-4
D gene: NA
clone size: NA
CDR3 DNA: TGTGCCAGCACAAATGGGGGAAGAGGTGAAAAACTGTTTTTT
CDR3 protein: CASTNGGRGEKLFF

V gene: TRBV27
J gene: TRBJ2-4
D gene: NA
clone size: NA
CDR3 DNA: TGTGCCAGCAGTTTATCAGGGACATTAAACATTCAGTACTTC
CDR3 protein: CASSLSGTLNIQYF

V gene: TRBV4-1
J gene: TRBJ2-5
D gene: TRBD2
clone size: NA
CDR3 DNA: TGCGCCAGCAGCCAAGTTGTGTCGGGACTAGTGCCACAGACCCAGTACTTC
CDR3 protein: CASSQVVSGLVPQTQYF

V gene: TRBV11-3
J gene: TRBJ2-2
D gene: NA
clone size: NA
CDR3 DNA: TGTGCCAGCAGCTTAGAAACCGCTTGGCAGGGGAACACCGGGGAGCTGTTTTTT
CDR3 protein: CASSLETAWQGNTGELFF

V gene: TRBV11-3
J gene: TRBJ1-3
D gene: TRBD1
clone size: NA
CDR3 DNA: TGTGCCAGCACCATAGGGACAGGGTCTTACTCTGGAAACACCATATATTTT
CDR3 protein: CASTIGTGSYSGNTIYF

V gene: TRBV6-5
J gene: TRBJ2-2
D gene: NA
clone size: NA
CDR3 DNA: TGTGCCACCAGGACAGCGAACACCGGGGAGCTGTTTTTT
CDR3 protein: CATRTANTGELFF

V gene: TRBV6-4
J gene: TRBJ2-7
D gene: NA
clone size: NA
CDR3 DNA: TGTGCCAGCAGTGATTCGTCGGGACAACAATTCTACGAGCAGTACTTC
CDR3 protein: CASSDSSGQQFYEQYF

V gene: TRBV6-4
J gene: TRBJ1-6
D gene: NA
clone size: NA
CDR3 DNA: TGTGCCAGCAGTGAATATTCCCACTTGACAGTCTATAATTCACCCCTCCACTTT
CDR3 protein: CASSEYSHLTVYNSPLHF

V gene: TRBV6-6
J gene: TRBJ2-1
D gene: NA
clone size: NA
CDR3 DNA: TGTGCCAGCTCCCCAGGGGGGGATGGCTCCTACAATGAGCAGTTCTTC
CDR3 protein: CASSPGGDGSYNEQFF

V gene: TRBV5-1
J gene: TRBJ2-1
D gene: TRBD2
clone size: NA
CDR3 DNA: TGCGCCAGCAGCTTTTCGGCTCCTAGCGGGAGCGTTGAGCAGTTCTTC
CDR3 protein: CASSFSAPSGSVEQFF

V gene: TRBV5-6
J gene: TRBJ1-1
D gene: TRBD1
clone size: NA
CDR3 DNA: TGTGCCAGCAGCTTGGGAGGGGGCTTGAACACTGAAGCTTTCTTT
CDR3 protein: CASSLGGGLNTEAFF

V gene: TRBV27
J gene: TRBJ2-2
D gene: NA
clone size: NA
CDR3 DNA: TGTGCCAGCAGTTGGCGAGAGGACACCGGGGAGCTGTCTTTT
CDR3 protein: CASSWREDTGELSF

V gene: TRBV7-9
J gene: TRBJ1-4
D gene: NA
clone size: NA
CDR3 DNA: TGTGCCAGCAGCTCAACAACAGAAAGCAGGCGGCCTAATGAAAAACTGTTTTTT
CDR3 protein: CASSSTTESRRPNEKLFF

V gene: TRBV6-5
J gene: TRBJ2-2
D gene: TRBD2
clone size: NA
CDR3 DNA: TGTGCCAGCAGTTACGAGGGGACTAGCATCACCGGGGAGCTGTTTTTT
CDR3 protein: CASSYEGTSITGELFF

V gene: TRBV2
J gene: TRBJ2-7
D gene: NA
clone size: NA
CDR3 DNA: TGTGCCAGCAGTGAGGGGTCTTCAGGGGCCGCACCGGACTACGAGCAGTACTTC
CDR3 protein: CASSEGSSGAAPDYEQYF

V gene: TRBV10-3
J gene: TRBJ2-2
D gene: NA
clone size: NA
CDR3 DNA: TGTGCCATCAGTGAGAGGAAAGCGGCGGAGCTGTTTTTT
CDR3 protein: CAISERKAAELFF

V gene: TRBV9
J gene: TRBJ1-2
D gene: TRBD1
clone size: NA
CDR3 DNA: TGTGCCAGCAGCTCCCGGACAGGGGATTATGGCTACACCTTC
CDR3 protein: CASSSRTGDYGYTF

V gene: TRBV12-5
J gene: TRBJ2-5
D gene: TRBD1
clone size: NA
CDR3 DNA: TGTGCTAGTGGTTTGCTTACGGGGACAGGGAAAGAGACCCAGTACTTC
CDR3 protein: CASGLLTGTGKETQYF

V gene: TRBV6-1
J gene: TRBJ2-7
D gene: TRBD1
clone size: NA
CDR3 DNA: TGTGCCAGCAGTGAATCCGGGACAGGGATCGAGCAGTACTTC
CDR3 protein: CASSESGTGIEQYF

V gene: TRBV28
J gene: TRBJ2-1
D gene: NA
clone size: once
CDR3 DNA: TGTGCCAGCAGTTACCGCCGCGAGAGCACCTCCTACAATGAGCAGTTCTTC
CDR3 protein: CASSYRRESTSYNEQFF

V gene: TRBV27
J gene: TRBJ2-7
D gene: NA
clone size: NA
CDR3 DNA: TGTGCCCTACCTCCCGTGGACGCCTCCTACGAGCAGTACTTC
CDR3 protein: CALPPVDASYEQYF

V gene: TRBV7-9
J gene: TRBJ2-1
D gene: NA
clone size: NA
CDR3 DNA: TGTGCCAGCAGCTCCCACTACAATGAGCAGTTCTTC
CDR3 protein: CASSSHYNEQFF

V gene: TRBV4-1
J gene: TRBJ2-5
D gene: NA
clone size: NA
CDR3 DNA: TGCGCCAGCAGCCAAGATCTCGTTGGGGGTAGCGAGACCCAGTACTTC
CDR3 protein: CASSQDLVGGSETQYF

V gene: TRBV4-1
J gene: TRBJ2-7
D gene: TRBD1
clone size: NA
CDR3 DNA: TGCGCCAGCAGCCATCAGCTTGGGACAGGGGCCTACGAGCAGTACTTC
CDR3 protein: CASSHQLGTGAYEQYF

V gene: TRBV11-2
J gene: TRBJ2-7
D gene: NA
clone size: few
CDR3 DNA: TGTGCCAGCAGCTTACCGGGACACAACTACGAGCAGTACTTC
CDR3 protein: CASSLPGHNYEQYF

V gene: TRBV11-2
J gene: TRBJ1-6
D gene: TRBD1
clone size: once
CDR3 DNA: TGTGCCAGCAGCCTCTCGGGACAGGGTAATTCACCCCTCCACTTT
CDR3 protein: CASSLSGQGNSPLHF

V gene: TRBV2
J gene: TRBJ2-2
D gene: NA
clone size: NA
CDR3 DNA: TGTGCCAGCAGTTTTAGCGAGTACACCGGGGAGCTGTTTTTT
CDR3 protein: CASSFSEYTGELFF

V gene: TRBV28
J gene: TRBJ2-7
D gene: NA
clone size: NA
CDR3 DNA: TGTGCCAGCCAAATCCGTTTTAGCGGACGATACGAGCAGTACTTC
CDR3 protein: CASQIRFSGRYEQYF

V gene: TRBV27
J gene: TRBJ1-2
D gene: NA
clone size: NA
CDR3 DNA: TGTGCCAGCAGTTTCGGAGGAACCCCTACATATGGCTACACCTTC
CDR3 protein: CASSFGGTPTYGYTF

V gene: TRBV5-5
J gene: TRBJ2-7
D gene: TRBD2
clone size: once
CDR3 DNA: TGTGCCAGCAGCCCTGGGACTAGCGGGAGCTGGAACTACGAGCAGTACTTC
CDR3 protein: CASSPGTSGSWNYEQYF

V gene: TRBV27
J gene: TRBJ2-2
D gene: NA
clone size: NA
CDR3 DNA: TGTGCCAGCAACAGGAGGGATTCTACCGGGGAGCTGTTTTTT
CDR3 protein: CASNRRDSTGELFF

V gene: TRBV6-1
J gene: TRBJ2-2
D gene: NA
clone size: NA
CDR3 DNA: TGTGCCAGCAGTCTAGAGGAGGGAGTGGGGGAGCTGTTTTTT
CDR3 protein: CASSLEEGVGELFF

V gene: TRBV6-5
J gene: TRBJ1-5
D gene: TRBD1
clone size: NA
CDR3 DNA: TGTGCCAGCAGCGGGACAGGGAACAATCAGCCCCAGCATTTT
CDR3 protein: CASSGTGNNQPQHF

V gene: TRBV27
J gene: TRBJ2-5
D gene: NA
clone size: NA
CDR3 DNA: TGTGCCAGCAGCAACCTCGGAGTAGGGACAATACTCCAAGAGACCCAGTACTTC
CDR3 protein: CASSNLGVGTILQETQYF

V gene: TRBV10-3
J gene: TRBJ1-1
D gene: TRBD1
clone size: NA
CDR3 DNA: TGTGCCATCAGTGATAGGACAGGGCTAAACACTGAAGCTTTCTTT
CDR3 protein: CAISDRTGLNTEAFF

V gene: TRBV28
J gene: TRBJ1-1
D gene: NA
clone size: once
CDR3 DNA: TGTGCCAGCAGCCCGTTCGTAAACACTGAAGCTTTCTTT
CDR3 protein: CASSPFVNTEAFF

V gene: TRBV10-2
J gene: TRBJ2-2
D gene: NA
clone size: NA
CDR3 DNA: TGCGCCGCCCATTCGGCTAGCGATGTAAGGGATGCCGGGGAGCTGTTTTTT
CDR3 protein: CAAHSASDVRDAGELFF

V gene: TRBV7-2
J gene: TRBJ1-2
D gene: TRBD1
clone size: NA
CDR3 DNA: TGTGCCAGCACCTTTCGGGACAGGGGTAATCGTCGCGGCTACACCTTC
CDR3 protein: CASTFRDRGNRRGYTF

V gene: TRBV30
J gene: TRBJ2-7
D gene: TRBD2
clone size: NA
CDR3 DNA: TGTGCCTGGAGGCAAGGGAGGGCCTACGAGCAGTACTTC
CDR3 protein: CAWRQGRAYEQYF

V gene: TRBV27
J gene: TRBJ1-1
D gene: NA
clone size: few
CDR3 DNA: TGTGCCAGCAGTTTTGGAAGCCAGAACACTGAAGCTTTCTTT
CDR3 protein: CASSFGSQNTEAFF

V gene: TRBV6-5
J gene: TRBJ2-7
D gene: NA
clone size: NA
CDR3 DNA: TGTGCCAGCAGTTTACGGGGAGGTCACTACGAGCAGTACTTC
CDR3 protein: CASSLRGGHYEQYF

V gene: TRBV21-1
J gene: TRBJ2-1
D gene: NA
clone size: NA
CDR3 DNA: TGTGCCAGCAGCGCCCTTCTCAATGAGCAGTTCTTC
CDR3 protein: CASSALLNEQFF

V gene: TRBV5-1
J gene: TRBJ1-4
D gene: NA
clone size: NA
CDR3 DNA: TGCGCCAGCAGCTTGGTCCCAGCTAATGAAAAACTGTTTTTT
CDR3 protein: CASSLVPANEKLFF

V gene: TRBV28
J gene: TRBJ1-4
D gene: NA
clone size: NA
CDR3 DNA: TGTGCCAGCAGGACCGGGCCCAGTGTTGCAACTAATGAAAAACTGTTTTTT
CDR3 protein: CASRTGPSVATNEKLFF

V gene: TRBV27
J gene: TRBJ1-1
D gene: NA
clone size: NA
CDR3 DNA: TGTGCCAGCAGCCGTGCTGGGCGCGGTGTTCTTGAAGCTTTCTTT
CDR3 protein: CASSRAGRGVLEAFF

V gene: TRBV30
J gene: TRBJ2-1
D gene: TRBD2
clone size: NA
CDR3 DNA: TGTGCCTGGAGGGCCGGACTAGCGGGGTCCTACAATGAGCAGTTCTTC
CDR3 protein: CAWRAGLAGSYNEQFF

V gene: TRBV10-3
J gene: TRBJ2-1
D gene: TRBD2
clone size: NA
CDR3 DNA: TGTGCCACCCGGACTAGCTCCTACAATGAGCAGTTCTTC
CDR3 protein: CATRTSSYNEQFF

V gene: TRBV27
J gene: TRBJ2-1
D gene: NA
clone size: once
CDR3 DNA: TGTGCCAGCTGGTCTGGGAGGCGTGAGCAGTTCTTC
CDR3 protein: CASWSGRREQFF

V gene: TRBV28
J gene: TRBJ1-1
D gene: NA
clone size: NA
CDR3 DNA: TGTGCCAGCGAGAGAACCTTAAACACTGAAGCTTTCTTT
CDR3 protein: CASERTLNTEAFF

V gene: TRBV27
J gene: TRBJ2-1
D gene: TRBD2
clone size: once
CDR3 DNA: TGTGCCAGCAGTCCCTATTATATAGCGGGCCGGGGGAATGAGCAGTTCTTC
CDR3 protein: CASSPYYIAGRGNEQFF